This note documents a single T cell receptor (beta chain) sequence. It lacks a known antigen. Base quality data are lacking; no much larger clone is found one base away. The immunoSEQ Assay, a bias-controlled multiplex PCR, was used to amplify TCRbeta CDR3 regions from genomic DNA. The original pipeline was this. Nucleated cell counts per sample were estimated from amplification of reference gene primers within the assay. To quantify the absolute abundance of each unique TCRbeta CDR3 rearrangement, sequence reads were collapsed and filtered. For each sample, productive Simpson clonality was calculated as the square root of Simpson's diversity index across productive rearrangements. TCRdb retrieved this table from immuneACCESS and kept in-frame rearrangements only. Not all clones are present; in checked studies, unresolved V genes account for under half, and no reason is known for the remainder. V, J and clone size are taken as reported in that table, and D and trimming were inferred from the DNA itself. The sample records 100,000 to 150,000 clones, 65% to 85% of which are singletons. The ten largest account for 5.5% to 6% of the sample.

From its cysteine to its phenylalanine, the CDR3 spans 17 amino acids. The DNA shown is the 51-base CDR3, in frame from base 1. Trimming accounts for 0 bases at V and 3 bases at J, while the number of junction bases matched to no gene is 9. CDR1 is given as SGHDN and CDR2 as FVKESK, both from the germline V gene. Each collaborating institution followed its own protocols to collect whole blood in K2EDTA tubes. Collaborator samples were shipped for TCRbeta analysis as frozen whole blood, isolated PBMCs, or DNA extracted from either sample type. This sample stems from a study of blood T cell repertoires in COVID-19 (dated by TCRdb to between 2020 and 2021). As for the study more broadly: The collaborator samples originated in the United States, Italy and Spain and spanned the acute and convalescent phases of COVID-19. The material from the prospective study consisted of cDNA or gDNA derived from T cells, B-cell-depleted T cells, or PBMCs. Subjects who had been exposed to COVID-19, were actively infected with it, or had recovered from it provided the deeply sampled blood TCRbeta repertoires that made up the dataset. The repertoires were released in a freely available public database meant as a resource for research on the immune response to SARS-CoV-2. The samples were drawn from the first 160 participants of the ongoing ImmuneRACE study and from 1,254 subjects provided by 6 global collaborators. A de-identified subject ID, COVID-19 status, age in years and sex were almost always included in the sample metadata. Where available, HLA class I and class II types were obtained from metadata supplied by the sample provider rather than from assay-based typing. On the study overall, not on this receptor specifically: The quantity of clinical and demographic metadata differed by source and by participant and was supplied without curation.

The chain uses TRBV14 and TRBJ1-2, with TRBD1 identical over 8 junction bases. The sequence came from a man older than 75 with active or convalescent COVID-19. Sequencing used peripheral blood. The nucleotide sequence is given as TGTGCCAGCAGCCAAGATCGACAGGGGACGCCTGACTATGGCTACACCTTC. Translation gives CASSQDRQGTPDYGYTF. This CDR3, with the reference TRBV14 and TRBJ1-2 proteins standing in past its ends, gives the full variable domain EAGVTQFPSHSVIEKGQTVTLRCDPISGHDNLYWYRRVMGKEIKFLLHFVKESKQDESGMPNNRFLAERTGGTYSTLKVQPAELEDSGVYFCASSQDRQGTPDYGYTFGSGTRLTVV.